Described below is a single T cell receptor beta chain sequence and its context. This sample is drawn from a study of blood T cell repertoires in COVID-19. Background on the study: From T cells, B-cell-depleted T cells, or PBMCs came the material, which was cDNA or gDNA.

The authors' processing: Amplification of reference gene primers was used by the study to estimate nucleated cell counts. Some clones are missing from TCRdb's copy, which holds only in-frame ones; the method was immunoSEQ multiplex PCR. Clone size and V and J calls were adopted from that table, with D and trimming inferred from the DNA. The table has approximately 300,000 clones, 87% seen once. The sample comprised peripheral blood. This clonotype was obtained from a man aged 45-60 years with active or convalescent COVID-19.

CDR3 in amino acids: CASRVGGGSGYTF. The CDR3 DNA reads TGTGCCAGCCGGGTAGGGGGCGGTTCAGGCTACACCTTC. The chain is built from TRBV28 and TRBJ1-2; TRBD1 aligns across 7 bases. This CDR3 spans 13 amino acids. Germline V gives CDR1 MDHEN, CDR2 SYDVKM. V shed 8 bases, J shed 8 bases, and the junction held 11 bases outside the gene matches.